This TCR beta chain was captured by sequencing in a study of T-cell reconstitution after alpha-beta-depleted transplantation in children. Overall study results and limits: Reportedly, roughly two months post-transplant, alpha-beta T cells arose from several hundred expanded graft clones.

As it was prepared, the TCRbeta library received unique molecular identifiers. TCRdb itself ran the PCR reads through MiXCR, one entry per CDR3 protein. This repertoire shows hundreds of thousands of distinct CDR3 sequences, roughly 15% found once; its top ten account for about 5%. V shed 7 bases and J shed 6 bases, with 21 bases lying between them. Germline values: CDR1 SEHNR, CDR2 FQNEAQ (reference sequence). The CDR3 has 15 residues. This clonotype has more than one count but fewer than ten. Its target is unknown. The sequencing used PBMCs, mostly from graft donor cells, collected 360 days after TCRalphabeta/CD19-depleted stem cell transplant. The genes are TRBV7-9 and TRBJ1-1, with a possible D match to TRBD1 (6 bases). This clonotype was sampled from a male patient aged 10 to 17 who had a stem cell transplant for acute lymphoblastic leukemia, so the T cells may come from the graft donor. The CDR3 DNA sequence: TGTGCCAGCACCCAGGAGGGGGGCTCCATCCCTGAAGCTTTCTTT. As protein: CASTQEGGSIPEAFF.